The 17 T cell receptor beta chains below come from one sample, sequenced in a study of T cells after yellow fever vaccination. A single record per CDR3 protein comes from TCRdb applying MiXCR to the 5' RACE reads. This sample has about 110,000 distinct CDR3 sequences; 7.5% to 9.5% occur once, and the top ten carry around 25%. Here the sequenced sample was CD8+ T cells sorted from PBMCs, taken 45 days after the yellow fever booster vaccination. Receptor source: a man aged 25-40 years who received the YFV17D yellow fever vaccine.

The table lists this clonotype with many counts. The CDR3 sequence: CASSIGAGDEQYF. The CDR3 nucleotides read TGTGCCAGCAGCATTGGCGCAGGGGATGAGCAGTACTTC. The chain employs TRBV6-2 or TRBV6-3 and TRBJ2-7, with D possibly TRBD1 on 6 matching bases. Germline CDR1 is MNHEY and CDR2 is SVGEGT. Trimming cost V 6 bases and J 7 bases, with 16 bases left between them. The CDR3 covers 13 residues.

The sample holds a few counts of this clonotype. The rearrangement joins TRBV7-9 to TRBJ2-2, with 7 nucleotides matching TRBD1. The length of the CDR3 is 15 residues. CDR1 is SEHNR and CDR2 is FQNEAQ in the germline V gene (reference sequence). Trimming at V came to 5 bases and at J to 2 bases, leaving 5 bases not matched to a gene. CDR3 DNA sequence: TGTGCCAGCAGCGACGACAGGGTCAACACCGGGGAGCTGTTTTTT. This encodes CASSDDRVNTGELFF.

This clonotype was seen at least ten times. J is TRBJ2-7 and V is TRBV5-6, with 10 nucleotides matching TRBD2. The CDR3 runs to 16 residues. V shed 4 bases and J 4 bases; nucleotides not matched to a gene: 11. CDR1 and CDR2 from the germline V gene are SGHDT and YYEEEE. CDR3 DNA: TGTGCCAGCAGCCCCTTCCAGCGGGAGGGCTTTTACGAGCAGTACTTC. Translation: CASSPFQREGFYEQYF.

In this sample, this clonotype turned up many times. The chain has TRBV4-2 and TRBJ2-1, with 13 bases matching TRBD2. Germline V gives CDR1 LGHNA, CDR2 YNFKEQ. The CDR3 loop spans 16 amino acids. Unmatched junction bases numbered 5, after V lost 0 bases and J lost 9 bases. The CDR3 is CASSQDRRTSGSEQFF. CDR3 sequence (DNA): TGTGCCAGCAGCCAAGATCGAAGGACTAGCGGGAGTGAGCAGTTCTTC.

This clonotype was counted a few times. This rearrangement joins TRBV21-1 to TRBJ2-1; no check of the table's D call, TRBD2, against the DNA was made. TRBV21-1 is a listed pseudogene. The CDR3 sequence is 17 residues long. CDR3 protein: CASSKGCAGAGFDEQFF. CDR3 in DNA: TGTGCCAGCAGCAAAGGCTGCGCGGGAGCGGGTTTCGATGAGCAGTTCTTC.

Many counts were recorded for this clonotype. The rearrangement joins TRBV20-1 to TRBJ2-7; 7 bases map to TRBD1. Germline values: CDR1 DFQATT, CDR2 SNEGSKA (reference sequence). The CDR3 loop spans 14 amino acids. The J segment lost 3 bases and the V segment lost 4 bases, leaving 9 bases of the junction unmatched. CDR3 sequence reads: CSANTGTDFYEQYF. Written as DNA, the CDR3 is TGCAGTGCTAACACCGGGACAGATTTCTACGAGCAGTACTTC.

As regards this clonotype: This may stem from a read error, because a much larger clone lies one nucleotide away. The chain links TRBV2 to TRBJ2-7, with 11 bases lining up with TRBD2. The V gene end was trimmed by 5 bases and the J gene end by 0 bases; junction bases not matched to a gene: 9. CDR1 is SNHLY, CDR2 FYNNEI, per germline. CDR3 length equals 17 residues. The CDR3: CASSPGLAAGRSYEQYF. In DNA, the CDR3 is TGTGCCAGCAGTCCGGGACTAGCGGCGGGACGCTCCTACGAGCAGTACTTC.

This chain uses TRBV19 with TRBJ2-1, with 8 bases fitting TRBD2. After removal of 1 base from V and 7 bases from J, the junction contained 15 bases not matched to a gene. Germline V gene sequence: CDR1 LNHDA, CDR2 SQIVND (reference sequence). This CDR3 is 18 amino acids long. The DNA for the CDR3 is TGTGCCAGTAGTATAGCGGGGGTAGGGGAGCGGGAGATAAATGAGCAGTTCTTC. It encodes CASSIAGVGEREINEQFF.

There are a few counts of this clonotype. V and J are TRBV27 and TRBJ2-2, with D perhaps TRBD2 (6 bases). V lost 7 bases and J 7 bases, leaving 13 bases between the germline ends. The CDR3 is 13 residues long. Germline loops: CDR1 MNHEY, CDR2 SMNVEV (reference sequence). CDR3 coding DNA: TGTGCCAGCACCAATCGGGGGATCGGGGAGCTGTTTTTT. The encoded protein is CASTNRGIGELFF.

Remarks on this clonotype: The CDR3 ends on some other residue instead of the conserved phenylalanine or tryptophan, so this is likely a read error. V usage is TRBV4-3 and J usage is TRBJ2-7, with 11 bases that match TRBD1. The length of the CDR3 is 15 residues. Germline V gives CDR1 LGHNA, CDR2 YSLEER. Trimming removed 0 bases from V and 3 bases from J; junction bases left unmatched: 1. The CDR3: CASSQEDRGLYEQYL. The CDR3 DNA is TGCGCCAGCAGCCAAGAGGACAGGGGGCTCTACGAGCAGTACTTA.

In this sample, this clonotype turned up many times. V gene TRBV27 combines with J gene TRBJ2-7; 11 bases are a match to TRBD1. Germline V gives CDR1 MNHEY, CDR2 SMNVEV (reference sequence). The CDR3 length is 14 residues. V dropped 3 bases and J dropped 4; count of bases not matched to a gene: 2. The DNA of the CDR3 is TGTGCCAGCAGTTTGGGACAGGGGGTATACGAGCAGTACTTC. Translation gives CASSLGQGVYEQYF.

This clonotype was seen at least ten times. The chain couples TRBV7-9 to TRBJ2-5; D might be TRBD1 (5 bases). Trimming removed 4 bases from V and 0 bases from J, with 15 bases in between. Germline loops: CDR1 SEHNR, CDR2 FQNEAQ (reference sequence). The CDR3 spans 16 residues. CDR3 sequence reads: CASSSIRELDQETQYF. The CDR3 nucleotides read TGTGCCAGCAGCTCAATCAGGGAATTAGACCAAGAGACCCAGTACTTC.

The chain combines TRBV27 with TRBJ2-7; tentatively, D is TRBD1 or TRBD2 (6 bases each). Trimming left V 8 bases short and J 2 bases short, with 16 bases between. The CDR3 runs to 14 residues. CDR1 is MNHEY and CDR2 is SMNVEV in the germline V gene (reference sequence). The CDR3 DNA reads TGTGCCAGCGTAAAGCAGGGGAGGACCTACGAGCAGTACTTC. Residues: CASVKQGRTYEQYF.

This clonotype was seen repeatedly, ten times or more. The chain is built from TRBV7-2 and TRBJ2-7, with 10 bases lining up with TRBD2. Germline V lookup: CDR1 SGHTA, CDR2 FQGNSA. V was clipped by 8 bases and J by 5 bases; unmatched bases: 9. The CDR3 covers 14 residues. CDR3 loop: CASGLAGVGDEQYF. The CDR3 nucleotides read TGTGCCAGCGGCCTAGCGGGAGTAGGCGACGAGCAGTACTTC.

As to this clonotype: A much larger clone lies one base from this, so it may be a read error. The chain recombines TRBV12-5 with TRBJ2-1; no clear D gene. CDR3 length equals 17 residues. Germline CDR1 reads LGHNT; CDR2 reads FRNRAP. CDR3 sequence (DNA): TGTGCTAGTGGTTCCCCCGCTTCGGGTAGCTCCTACAATGAGCGGTTCTTC. This encodes CASGSPASGSSYNERFF.

At least ten counts were recorded for this clonotype. The rearrangement joins TRBV27 to TRBJ1-1; weak D call: TRBD1 (6 bases). Trimming took 7 bases from V and 7 from J, leaving 10 bases between them. This CDR3 contains 11 residues. CDR1 and CDR2 (germline): MNHEY, SMNVEV (reference sequence). Written as DNA, the CDR3 is TGTGCCAGCACCACAGGGAATGAAGCTTTCTTT. Its protein is CASTTGNEAFF.

This clonotype was seen many times. The V gene is TRBV27, the J gene TRBJ2-5, with 7 bases aligning to TRBD1. This CDR3 comprises 15 residues. CDR1 and CDR2 (germline): MNHEY, SMNVEV (reference sequence). Losses at the gene ends were 5 bases for V and 0 bases for J; bases not matched to a gene: 6. In DNA, the CDR3 is TGTGCCAGCAGTATCGGGACAGAGTACCAAGAGACCCAGTACTTC. Translating gives CASSIGTEYQETQYF.